These T cell receptor beta chains were read from a single sample in a study of blood T cell repertoires in COVID-19. Here immunoSEQ multiplex PCR was the method, and the copy in TCRdb shows in-frame clones only, minus some. The data hold tens of thousands of clones, with 89% observed a single time. The sample comprised peripheral blood. The receptors were sampled from a man between 50 and 59 years old with COVID-19, enrolled during active disease. Each CDR3 is given with its conserved first and last residue. D genes are given only for firm matches. Some rows mark clone size as missing; the rest say once, few, many or name a class of expanded clone.

clone size: -; J gene: TRBJ2-5; V gene: TRBV28; D gene: TRBD2; CDR3 DNA: TGTGCCAGCAGTTTAGATCCCCTAGCGGCGAGGTACTTC; CDR3 protein: CASSLDPLAARYF
clone size: few; J gene: TRBJ1-1; V gene: TRBV29-1; D gene: TRBD1; CDR3 DNA: TGCAGCGTGGACAGGGGTGGGGACACTGAAGCTTTCTTT; CDR3 protein: CSVDRGGDTEAFF
clone size: -; J gene: TRBJ1-2; V gene: TRBV7-2; D gene: -; CDR3 DNA: TGTGCCAGCAGCTTTACCGGGTCTCCCTATGGCTACACCTTC; CDR3 protein: CASSFTGSPYGYTF
clone size: -; J gene: TRBJ2-3; V gene: TRBV9; D gene: TRBD2; CDR3 DNA: TGTGCCAGCAGTGGGACTAGCGGGGGGACACTCACCCGGTATTTT; CDR3 protein: CASSGTSGGTLTRYF
clone size: once; J gene: TRBJ2-1; V gene: TRBV13; D gene: TRBD1; CDR3 DNA: TGTGCCAGCAGCCATACTCCGGGACAGTTCGATGAGCAGTTCTTC; CDR3 protein: CASSHTPGQFDEQFF
clone size: few; J gene: TRBJ2-6; V gene: TRBV7-6; D gene: -; CDR3 DNA: TGTGCCAGCAGCTTAATATCCGGGGCCAACGTCCTGACTTTC; CDR3 protein: CASSLISGANVLTF
clone size: -; J gene: TRBJ1-3; V gene: TRBV19; D gene: -; CDR3 DNA: TGTGCCACTCGACAGGCCGGCTCTGGAAACACCATATATTTT; CDR3 protein: CATRQAGSGNTIYF
clone size: -; J gene: TRBJ2-2; V gene: TRBV6-4; D gene: TRBD2; CDR3 DNA: TGTGCCAGCAGTGACAGCGGGGGATACACCGGGGAGCTGTTTTTT; CDR3 protein: CASSDSGGYTGELFF
clone size: once; J gene: TRBJ1-1; V gene: TRBV5-3; D gene: TRBD1; CDR3 DNA: TGTGCCAGAAAGGACAGGGGGAACACTGAAGCTTTCTTT; CDR3 protein: CARKDRGNTEAFF
clone size: -; J gene: TRBJ1-1; V gene: TRBV2; D gene: -; CDR3 DNA: TGTGCCAGCACCCCTTTGGCTTTGTCCCTCATGAACACTGAAGCTTTCTTT; CDR3 protein: CASTPLALSLMNTEAFF
clone size: once; J gene: TRBJ1-2; V gene: TRBV7-9; D gene: -; CDR3 DNA: TGTGCCAGCATTGACAGACAGTATGGCTACACCTTC; CDR3 protein: CASIDRQYGYTF
clone size: once; J gene: TRBJ1-5; V gene: TRBV2; D gene: -; CDR3 DNA: TGTGCCAGCTGCAACCCGTCAGGGGCGGATCAGCCCCAGCATTTT; CDR3 protein: CASCNPSGADQPQHF
clone size: -; J gene: TRBJ2-7; V gene: TRBV11-2; D gene: -; CDR3 DNA: TGTGCCAGCAGCTCCTCGGGGCGGACAGCCTACGAGCAGTACTTC; CDR3 protein: CASSSSGRTAYEQYF
clone size: -; J gene: TRBJ2-7; V gene: TRBV24-1; D gene: TRBD2; CDR3 DNA: TGTGCCACCAGTTCGGCTAGCGGGGTCTACGAGCAGTACTTC; CDR3 protein: CATSSASGVYEQYF
clone size: -; J gene: TRBJ2-1; V gene: TRBV3-1/TRBV3-2; D gene: TRBD2; CDR3 DNA: TGTGCCAGCAGCCTGGGAGGGTTCAGGTCCTACAATGAGCAGTTCTTC; CDR3 protein: CASSLGGFRSYNEQFF
clone size: -; J gene: TRBJ1-1; V gene: TRBV7-9; D gene: -; CDR3 DNA: TGTGCCAGCAGCTTAGCTGGGGGCTTGAACACTGAAGCTTTCTTT; CDR3 protein: CASSLAGGLNTEAFF
clone size: -; J gene: TRBJ2-7; V gene: TRBV2; D gene: -; CDR3 DNA: TGTGCCAGTTCTACTACAGGGATCCACGAGCAGTACTTC; CDR3 protein: CASSTTGIHEQYF
clone size: -; J gene: TRBJ1-5; V gene: TRBV6-1; D gene: -; CDR3 DNA: TGTGCCAGCAGTGAAGATGGTGACACATATCAGCCCCAGCATTTT; CDR3 protein: CASSEDGDTYQPQHF
clone size: -; J gene: TRBJ2-3; V gene: TRBV6-5; D gene: TRBD2; CDR3 DNA: TGTGCCAGCGGGGGTGCTAGCGGACTCACAGATACGCAGTATTTT; CDR3 protein: CASGGASGLTDTQYF
clone size: few; J gene: TRBJ1-2; V gene: TRBV3-1/TRBV3-2; D gene: -; CDR3 DNA: TGTGCCAGCAGCCAAGATGAGGGTAGCTATGGCTACACCTTC; CDR3 protein: CASSQDEGSYGYTF
clone size: -; J gene: TRBJ2-7; V gene: TRBV2; D gene: TRBD1; CDR3 DNA: TGTGCCAGCAGTGAATCGGTCCTGGGACAGAAAACCTACGAGCAGTACTTC; CDR3 protein: CASSESVLGQKTYEQYF
clone size: -; J gene: TRBJ2-7; V gene: TRBV5-5; D gene: -; CDR3 DNA: TGTGCCAGCAGCTTGGCCTCCGGGGGAAACTACGAGCAGTACTTC; CDR3 protein: CASSLASGGNYEQYF
clone size: -; J gene: TRBJ2-2; V gene: TRBV6-5; D gene: -; CDR3 DNA: TGTGCCAGCATCGAAGGGGGACCTGGGGAGCTGTTTTTT; CDR3 protein: CASIEGGPGELFF
clone size: -; J gene: TRBJ2-3; V gene: TRBV3-1/TRBV3-2; D gene: TRBD2; CDR3 DNA: TGTGCCAGCAGCCAAGGTCTTAGCGGGGGGGCAGGAGATACGCAGTATTTT; CDR3 protein: CASSQGLSGGAGDTQYF
clone size: once; J gene: TRBJ2-5; V gene: TRBV24-1; D gene: -; CDR3 DNA: TGTGCCACCAGTGACGGACAAGGTGGGGAGACCCAGTACTTC; CDR3 protein: CATSDGQGGETQYF
clone size: -; J gene: TRBJ2-1; V gene: TRBV2; D gene: TRBD2; CDR3 DNA: TGTGCCAGCAGCCCCGAACTAGCGGGGGGGAATGAGCAGTTCTTC; CDR3 protein: CASSPELAGGNEQFF
clone size: once; J gene: TRBJ2-3; V gene: TRBV19; D gene: -; CDR3 DNA: TGTGCCAGTAGTATGAATCAGGGCACAGATACGCAGTATTTT; CDR3 protein: CASSMNQGTDTQYF
clone size: -; J gene: TRBJ2-7; V gene: TRBV7-7; D gene: TRBD2; CDR3 DNA: TGTGCTAGCAGCCCTGGAGCTAGCGGTTATTACGAGCAGTACTTC; CDR3 protein: CASSPGASGYYEQYF